The following is a TCR beta chain sequence with its context. The sample is drawn from a study of blood T cell repertoires in COVID-19. Background on the study: There were acute and convalescent COVID-19 samples, and they came from the United States, Italy and Spain. From T cells, B-cell-depleted T cells, or PBMCs came the material, which was cDNA or gDNA.

Participant-given clinical history determined each cohort assignment. In the study's own analysis: Reference gene primer amplification gave nucleated cell count estimates. Profiling relied on immunoSEQ multiplex PCR, and the TCRdb table lists in-frame clones only, not all of them. The V and J calls and clone size are taken from that table; D and trimming were inferred from the DNA. The profile shows about 270,000 clones, roughly 88% of them singletons. Material for sequencing was PBMCs or T cells enriched from blood (not recorded which). The receptor comes from a middle-aged woman with acute COVID-19.

As DNA, the CDR3 is TGCAGCGCCGGACAGGGTTCGAACACTGAAGCTTTCTTT. It is translated as CSAGQGSNTEAFF. The chain combines TRBV29-1 with TRBJ1-1, with 8 nucleotides matching TRBD1. The junction had 5 bases not matched to a gene; V was cut back by 7 bases and J by 1 base. The CDR3 runs 13 residues. The V gene's germline CDR1 is SQVTM and CDR2 ANQGSEA.